A single sample is the source of the 17 T cell receptor beta chains below, sequenced in a study of OX40 agonist ivuxolimab in advanced cancers. Clones were read by immunoSEQ multiplex PCR, and TCRdb kept only the in-frame ones, dropping some. The repertoire consists of fewer than 85,000 clones, with approximately 80% occurring once and the leading ten covering 0.51%. The specimen comprised CD4+ or CD8+ T cells sorted from blood, sampled in a trial of the OX40 agonist ivuxolimab. The receptor source for this set is an adult with an advanced solid tumor such as melanoma, head and neck, liver or kidney cancer.

This chain joins TRBV2 and TRBJ2-1, with 7 bases that match TRBD2. This CDR3 is 16 amino acids long. V gave up 0 bases and J gave up 6 bases; unmatched junction bases: 8. Germline V CDR1 and CDR2: SNHLY, FYNNEI. CDR3 in amino acids: CASSEARASGRNEQFF. CDR3 DNA: TGTGCCAGCAGTGAAGCGCGGGCTAGCGGCCGCAATGAGCAGTTCTTC.

The V call is TRBV11-2, the J call TRBJ1-2, with no clear D. With 5 bases removed from V and 2 bases from J, the gap between germline ends came to 12 bases. This CDR3 has 14 residues. Germline V gene data show CDR1 as SGHAT and CDR2 as FQNNGV. The CDR3 sequence is CASSPAAINYGYTF. The CDR3 nucleotides are TGTGCCAGCAGCCCGGCCGCCATAAACTATGGCTACACCTTC.

The chain is built from TRBV5-6 and TRBJ2-7; D perhaps matches TRBD2 (6 bases). The length of the CDR3 is 15 residues. Germline V gene sequence: CDR1 SGHDT, CDR2 YYEEEE. The V and J ends lost 4 bases and 4 bases respectively, with 18 bases between them. The CDR3 DNA is TGTGCCAGCAGCCTGCGCGGTCCTAGCGCGTACGAGCAGTACTTC. Residues: CASSLRGPSAYEQYF.

This clone was seen a handful of times. Within the sample, other DNA sequences also encode this same CDR3. The chain uses TRBV5-4 and TRBJ2-3; no reliable D call. Germline CDR1 and CDR2: SGHNT and YYREEE (reference sequence). Trimming removed 1 base at V and 3 bases at J, with 3 bases between. The CDR3 length is 12 residues. The DNA of the CDR3 is TGTGCCAGCAGCTTGTCAACAGATACGCAGTATTTT. Encoded protein: CASSLSTDTQYF.

CDR3 amino acids: CASSLGQARNSPLHF. The DNA of the CDR3 is TGTGCCAGCAGTCTTGGACAGGCGCGAAATTCACCCCTCCACTTT. The gene calls are TRBV27 and TRBJ1-6; TRBD1 matches at 7 bases. This CDR3 contains 15 residues. Germline assignment: CDR1 MNHEY and CDR2 SMNVEV (reference sequence). V lost 5 bases to trimming and J lost 7 bases; unmatched junction nucleotides: 8.

CDR3 loop: CASSVSGQGAVYEQYF. CDR3 bases: TGTGCCAGCAGCGTGTCTGGACAGGGGGCCGTCTACGAGCAGTACTTC. The V and J genes are TRBV9 and TRBJ2-7; 11 bases are a match to TRBD1. Germline trimming cut 2 bases from V and 3 bases from J; bases unmatched to any gene: 7. The germline V gene has CDR1 SGDLS and CDR2 YYNGEE. The CDR3 has 16 residues.

A few counts support this clone. This chain joins TRBV6-5 and TRBJ1-2; no clear D. The CDR3 is 13 amino acids. Trimming removed 7 bases from V and 0 bases from J, with 9 bases in between. From germline, CDR1 is MNHEY and CDR2 SVGAGI. CDR3 DNA: TGTGCCAGCACCCCCAGGCCTAACTATGGCTACACCTTC. This codes for CASTPRPNYGYTF.

The V call is TRBV18, the J call TRBJ2-1; TRBD1 might be the D (6 bases). The ends were cut back, 1 base at V and 3 bases at J, with 10 bases in the middle. The germline gives CDR1 KGHSH, CDR2 LQKENI. There are 15 residues in the CDR3. Here the CDR3 DNA reads TGTGCCAGCTCACCACTGGGGGCGCACTACAATGAGCAGTTCTTC. This sequence encodes CASSPLGAHYNEQFF.

V is TRBV10-3 and J is TRBJ2-3; D is perhaps TRBD2 (5 bases). This CDR3 is 12 amino acids long. CDR1 ENHRY and CDR2 SYGVKD come from the germline V gene. V lost 6 bases and J 3 bases, leaving 7 bases between the germline ends. The CDR3 region is CAIRKRTDTQYF. The DNA for the CDR3 is TGTGCCATCAGGAAGCGGACAGATACGCAGTATTTT.

The V call is TRBV5-1, the J call TRBJ1-1, with a weak D call TRBD1 (5 bases). The CDR3 runs to 16 residues. Germline V lookup: CDR1 SGHRS, CDR2 YFSETQ. The V gene lost 3 bases and the J gene lost 0 bases, with 15 bases spanning the gap. The CDR3 spells CASSSPHGAVNTEAFF. The CDR3 DNA sequence: TGCGCCAGCAGCTCCCCCCACGGGGCCGTGAACACTGAAGCTTTCTTT.

The J gene is TRBJ1-6, the V gene TRBV5-8, with 7 bases identical to TRBD1. The junction had 8 bases not matched to a gene; V was cut back by 2 bases and J by 9 bases. CDR1 is SGHTS, CDR2 YDEGEE, per germline. The CDR3 has 15 amino acids. The CDR3 here is CASSFRGGASSPLHF. Written as DNA, the CDR3 is TGTGCCAGCAGCTTTAGAGGGGGCGCCTCTTCACCCCTCCACTTT.

DNA for the CDR3: TGTGCCAGCAGCGGTTACAATACCTACGAGCAGTACTTC. Translated, it gives CASSGYNTYEQYF. The chain uses TRBV9 and TRBJ2-7, with unresolved D. This CDR3 spans 13 amino acids. Germline-derived CDR1 and CDR2 are SGDLS and YYNGEE. V dropped 3 bases and J dropped 2 bases, with 9 bases sitting between them.

The CDR3 region has the DNA TGCAGCGTTGTAATCGGTGGACAGTACAATCAGCCCCAGCATTTT. Its protein is CSVVIGGQYNQPQHF. V is TRBV29-1 and J is TRBJ1-5; possibly TRBD1 for D (6 bases). V lost 4 bases and J lost 3, with 16 bases in between. The germline gives CDR1 SQVTM, CDR2 ANQGSEA. The CDR3 is made up of 15 amino acids.

The V and J genes are TRBV6-6 and TRBJ1-1; TRBD1 might be the D (6 bases). Looked up from germline, CDR1 is MNHNY and CDR2 is SVGAGI (reference sequence). This CDR3 has 14 amino acids. V gave up 5 bases and J gave up 5 bases, with 15 bases separating them. The CDR3 region is CASSHSRGGTEAFF. CDR3 DNA sequence: TGTGCCAGCAGTCACAGCAGGGGCGGGACTGAAGCTTTCTTT.

This clone appeared once. The rearrangement links TRBV7-2 to TRBJ2-7, with 10 bases matching TRBD1. J was trimmed by 0 bases and V by 3 bases; bases with no gene match: 2. The V gene's germline CDR1 is SGHTA and CDR2 FQGNSA. The CDR3 sequence is 15 residues long. CDR3 amino acids: CASSLDRGNSYEQYF. In nucleotides, the CDR3 is TGTGCCAGCAGCTTGGACAGGGGGAACTCCTACGAGCAGTACTTC.

There are a few counts of this clone. This chain uses TRBV5-6 with TRBJ2-6, with D tentatively TRBD1 or TRBD2 (6 bases each). Deletions cut 0 bases from V and 3 bases from J, with 10 bases between. The CDR3 spans 16 residues. Germline V CDR1 and CDR2: SGHDT, YYEEEE. CDR3 in DNA: TGTGCCAGCAGCTTGGCGGGGGCCCGTGGGGCCAACGTCCTGACTTTC. This translates into CASSLAGARGANVLTF. Using reference TRBV5-6 and TRBJ2-6 for the parts outside the CDR3, the full variable domain is DAGVTQSPTHLIKTRGQQVTLRCSPKSGHDTVSWYQQALGQGPQFIFQYYEEEERQRGNFPDRFSGHQFPNYSSELNVNALLLGDSALYLCASSLAGARGANVLTFGAGSRLTVL.

The chain recombines TRBV5-1 with TRBJ2-2; tentatively, D is TRBD2 (7 bases). V was shortened by 0 bases and J by 3 bases, with 15 bases between the two germline ends. CDR1 and CDR2 (germline): SGHRS, YFSETQ. This CDR3 comprises 17 residues. CDR3 bases: TGCGCCAGCAGCTTGGAGTACCGGGGGGCTTACACCGGGGAGCTGTTTTTT. Protein sequence: CASSLEYRGAYTGELFF.